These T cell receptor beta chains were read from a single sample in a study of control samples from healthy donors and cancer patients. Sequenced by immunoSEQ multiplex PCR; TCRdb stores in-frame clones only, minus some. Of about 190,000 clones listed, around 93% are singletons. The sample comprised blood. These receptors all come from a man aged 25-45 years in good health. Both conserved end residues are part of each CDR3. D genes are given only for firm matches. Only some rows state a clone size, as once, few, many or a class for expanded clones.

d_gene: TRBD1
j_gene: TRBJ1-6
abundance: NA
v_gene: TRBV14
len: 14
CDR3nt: TGTGCCAGCAGCCTCGGGACAGCTAATTCACCCCTCCACTTT
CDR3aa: CASSLGTANSPLHF

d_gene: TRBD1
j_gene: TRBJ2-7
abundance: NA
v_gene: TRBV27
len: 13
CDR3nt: TGTGCCAGCAGTTGGGACAGGGGCTACGAGCAGTACTTC
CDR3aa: CASSWDRGYEQYF

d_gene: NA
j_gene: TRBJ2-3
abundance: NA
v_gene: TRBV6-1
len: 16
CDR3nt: TGTGCCAGCAGTGAAGCGCTTAGGCCATCCACAGATACGCAGTATTTT
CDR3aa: CASSEALRPSTDTQYF

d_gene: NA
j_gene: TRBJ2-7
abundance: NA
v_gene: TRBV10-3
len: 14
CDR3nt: TGTGCCACCCGGGATCAAAGAAACTACTACGAGCAGTACTTC
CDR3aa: CATRDQRNYYEQYF

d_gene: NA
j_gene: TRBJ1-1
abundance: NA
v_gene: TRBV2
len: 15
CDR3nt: TGTGCCAGCAGGCCAAAGGGAGGGTTGAGGACTGAAGCTTTCTTT
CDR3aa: CASRPKGGLRTEAFF

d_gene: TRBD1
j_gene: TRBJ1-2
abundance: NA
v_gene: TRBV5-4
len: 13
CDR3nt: TGTGCCAGCAGCACAGACAGGGTCTATGGCTACACCTTC
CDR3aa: CASSTDRVYGYTF

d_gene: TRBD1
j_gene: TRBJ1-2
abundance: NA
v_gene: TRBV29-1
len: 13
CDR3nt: TGCAGCGTTCAACTTGGGACAGGTGGGGGCTACACCTTC
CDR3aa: CSVQLGTGGGYTF

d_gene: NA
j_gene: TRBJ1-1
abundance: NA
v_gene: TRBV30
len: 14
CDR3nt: TGTGCCTGGAGTAGGGGAGGTGTGAGCACTGAAGCTTTCTTT
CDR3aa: CAWSRGGVSTEAFF

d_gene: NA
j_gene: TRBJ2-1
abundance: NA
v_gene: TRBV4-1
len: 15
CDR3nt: TGCGCCAGCAGCTTAGGACGACCGTCTCGGAATGAGCAGTTCTTC
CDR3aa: CASSLGRPSRNEQFF

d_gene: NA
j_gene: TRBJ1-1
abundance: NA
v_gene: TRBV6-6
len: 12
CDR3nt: TGTGCCAGCCGCCAGGGACACACTGAAGCTTTCTTT
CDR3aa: CASRQGHTEAFF

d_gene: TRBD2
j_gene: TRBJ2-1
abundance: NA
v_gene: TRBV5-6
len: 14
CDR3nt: TGTGCCAGCAGCCCTCGAACTAGCGCCAATGAGCAGTTCTTC
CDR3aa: CASSPRTSANEQFF

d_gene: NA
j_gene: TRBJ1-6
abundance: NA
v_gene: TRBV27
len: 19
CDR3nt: TGTGCCAGCAGTCAAAAAGGGGTAACCGGGATGCCCTCTAATTCACCCCTCCACTTT
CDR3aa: CASSQKGVTGMPSNSPLHF

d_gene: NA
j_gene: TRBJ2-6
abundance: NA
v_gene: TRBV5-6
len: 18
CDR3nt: TGTGCCAGCAGCTTGGTTAGGATGGGGTCCTCTGGGGCCAACGTCCTGACTTTC
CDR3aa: CASSLVRMGSSGANVLTF

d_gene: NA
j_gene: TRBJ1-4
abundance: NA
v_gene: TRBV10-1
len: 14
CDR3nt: TGCGCCAGCAGTGACGGGACACCTAATGAAAAACTGTTTTTT
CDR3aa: CASSDGTPNEKLFF

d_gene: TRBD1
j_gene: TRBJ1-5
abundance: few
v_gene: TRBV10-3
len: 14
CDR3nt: TGTGCCATCAGTGAAGGACAGGGTTGGCAGCCCCAGCATTTT
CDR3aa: CAISEGQGWQPQHF

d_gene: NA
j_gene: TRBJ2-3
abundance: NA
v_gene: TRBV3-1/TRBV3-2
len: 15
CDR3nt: TGTGCCAGCAGCCAAGAACGGGCTAGCGAAGGTACGCAGTATTTT
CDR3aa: CASSQERASEGTQYF

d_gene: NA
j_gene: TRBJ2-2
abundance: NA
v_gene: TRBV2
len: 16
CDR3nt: TGTGCCAGCCGGAGCTTAGGACAGCGAAACACCGGGGAGCTGTTTTTT
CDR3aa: CASRSLGQRNTGELFF

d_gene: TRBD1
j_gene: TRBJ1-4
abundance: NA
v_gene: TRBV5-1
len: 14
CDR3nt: TGCGCCAGCAGCCTTGACAGGGAGGGGGAAAAACTGTTTTTT
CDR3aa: CASSLDREGEKLFF

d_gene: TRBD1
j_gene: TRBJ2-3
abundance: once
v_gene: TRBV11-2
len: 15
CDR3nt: TGTGCCAGCAGAAAGGACAGGGGGAACACAGATACGCAGTATTTT
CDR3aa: CASRKDRGNTDTQYF

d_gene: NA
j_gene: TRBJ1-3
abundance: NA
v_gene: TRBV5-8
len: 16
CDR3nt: TGTGCCAGCAGCTTGGCGGTTTTTTCTAGGGGAAACACCATATATTTT
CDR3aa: CASSLAVFSRGNTIYF

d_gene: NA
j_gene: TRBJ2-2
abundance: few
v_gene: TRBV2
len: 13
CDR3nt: TGTGCCAGCAGAACAGTAAACACCGGGGAGCTGTTTTTT
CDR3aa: CASRTVNTGELFF

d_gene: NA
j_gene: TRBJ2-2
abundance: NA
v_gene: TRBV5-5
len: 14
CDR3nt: TGTGCCAGCAGCTGGACGGAACTCACCGGGGAGCTGTTTTTT
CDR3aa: CASSWTELTGELFF

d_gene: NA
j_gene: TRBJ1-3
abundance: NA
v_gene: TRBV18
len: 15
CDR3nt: TGTGCCAGCTCACCGGGGGCCGTCTCTGGAAACACCATATATTTT
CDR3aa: CASSPGAVSGNTIYF

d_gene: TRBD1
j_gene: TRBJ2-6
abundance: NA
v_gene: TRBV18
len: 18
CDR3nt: TGTGCCAGCTCACCAAGGACAGGGGGGCCCTCTGGGGCCAACGTCCTGACTTTC
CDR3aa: CASSPRTGGPSGANVLTF

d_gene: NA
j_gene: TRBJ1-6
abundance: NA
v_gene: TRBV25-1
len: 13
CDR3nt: TGTGCCAGCAGTGTTCTCCCGGGTTCACCCCTCCACTTT
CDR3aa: CASSVLPGSPLHF

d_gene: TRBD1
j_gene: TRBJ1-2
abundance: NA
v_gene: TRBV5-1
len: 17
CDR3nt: TGCGCCAGCAGCGGGGTTAATGAGGGGGCAGCTAACTATGGCTACACCTTC
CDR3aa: CASSGVNEGAANYGYTF

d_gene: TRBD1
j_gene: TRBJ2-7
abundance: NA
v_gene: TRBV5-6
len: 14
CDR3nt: TGTGCCAGCAGCCCCCGGGACAGGGCCTACGAGCAGTACTTC
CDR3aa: CASSPRDRAYEQYF

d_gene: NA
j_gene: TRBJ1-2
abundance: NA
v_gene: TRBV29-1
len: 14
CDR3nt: TGCAGCGTTGAGGGACTCGTGGGCAGGGGAGGCTACACCTTC
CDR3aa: CSVEGLVGRGGYTF

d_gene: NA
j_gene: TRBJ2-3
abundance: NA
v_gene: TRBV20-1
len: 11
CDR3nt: TGCAGTGCTCCCCCAGCAGATACGCAGTATTTT
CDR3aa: CSAPPADTQYF

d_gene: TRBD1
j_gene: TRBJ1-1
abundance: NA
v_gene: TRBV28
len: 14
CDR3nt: TGTGCCAGCAGTCGGGACAGGGGAGGGACTGAAGCTTTCTTT
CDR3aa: CASSRDRGGTEAFF

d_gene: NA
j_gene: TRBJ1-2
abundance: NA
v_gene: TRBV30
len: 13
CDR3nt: TGTGCCTGGACCAAAGGGACTAACTATGGCTACACCTTC
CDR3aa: CAWTKGTNYGYTF

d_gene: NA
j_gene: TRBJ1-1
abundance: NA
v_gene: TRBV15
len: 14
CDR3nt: TGTGCCACCAGCAGAGATTTCGTTAACACTGAAGCTTTCTTT
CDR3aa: CATSRDFVNTEAFF

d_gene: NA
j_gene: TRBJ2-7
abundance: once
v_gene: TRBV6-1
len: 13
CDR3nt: TGTGCCAGCAGTGAAGTGGGCGTGGGCGAGCAGTACTTC
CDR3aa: CASSEVGVGEQYF

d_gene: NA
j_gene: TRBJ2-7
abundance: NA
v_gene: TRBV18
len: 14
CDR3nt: TGTGCCAGCTCACCAACAGGACTAACCTACGAGCAGTACTTC
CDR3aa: CASSPTGLTYEQYF

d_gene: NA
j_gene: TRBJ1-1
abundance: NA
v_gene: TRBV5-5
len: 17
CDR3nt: TGTGCCAGCAGCTTGGGACCCCCCACTGGCGCGGCCGCTGAAGCTTTCTTT
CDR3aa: CASSLGPPTGAAAEAFF

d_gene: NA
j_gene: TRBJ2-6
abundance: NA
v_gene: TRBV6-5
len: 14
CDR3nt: TGTGCCAGCAGATACTACTCTGGGGCCAACGTCCTGACTTTC
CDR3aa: CASRYYSGANVLTF

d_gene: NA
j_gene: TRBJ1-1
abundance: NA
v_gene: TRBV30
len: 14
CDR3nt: TGTGCCTGGAGTGTAGGCGTGGGAAACACTGAAGCTTTCTTT
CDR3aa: CAWSVGVGNTEAFF

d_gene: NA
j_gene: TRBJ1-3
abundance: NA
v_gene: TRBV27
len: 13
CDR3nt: TGTGCCAGCAGTTCGGGACCTGGAAACACCATATATTTT
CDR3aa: CASSSGPGNTIYF

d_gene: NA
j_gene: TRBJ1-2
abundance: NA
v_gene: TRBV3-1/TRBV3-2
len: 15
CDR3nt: TGTGCCAGCAGCCAAGATCTCCGACCCAGCGGGGGCTACACCTTC
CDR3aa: CASSQDLRPSGGYTF

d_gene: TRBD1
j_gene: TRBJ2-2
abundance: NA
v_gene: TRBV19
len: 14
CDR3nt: TGTGCCAGTACCCTACAGGGGGCTAGCGGGGAGCTGTTTTTT
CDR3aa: CASTLQGASGELFF

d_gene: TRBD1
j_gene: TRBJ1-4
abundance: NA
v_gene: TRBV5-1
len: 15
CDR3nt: TGCGCCAGCAGACAGACCACAGGGGGGAATGAAAAACTGTTTTTT
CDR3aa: CASRQTTGGNEKLFF

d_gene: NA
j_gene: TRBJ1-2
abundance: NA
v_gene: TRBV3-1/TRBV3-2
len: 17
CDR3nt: TGTGCCAGCAGCCAAAGAACAGGTGGGGCTACTGACTATGGCTACACCTTC
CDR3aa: CASSQRTGGATDYGYTF

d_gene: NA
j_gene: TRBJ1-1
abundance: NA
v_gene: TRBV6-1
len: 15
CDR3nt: TGTGCCAGCAGTGAATCGCCGAATCCGGGCACTGAAGCTTTCTTT
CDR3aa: CASSESPNPGTEAFF

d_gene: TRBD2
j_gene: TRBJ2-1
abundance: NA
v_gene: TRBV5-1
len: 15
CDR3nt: TGCGCCAGCAGCCAATCTAGCGGGGGGGTCCATGAGCAGTTCTTC
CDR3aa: CASSQSSGGVHEQFF

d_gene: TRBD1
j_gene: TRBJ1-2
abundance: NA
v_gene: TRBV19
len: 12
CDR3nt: TGTGCCAGTGGACAGGGGGCAGAAGGCTACACCTTC
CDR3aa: CASGQGAEGYTF

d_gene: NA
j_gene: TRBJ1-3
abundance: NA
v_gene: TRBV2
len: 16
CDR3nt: TGTGCCAGCAGTGAGATGCGGAGAGGGGCTGGAAACACCATATATTTT
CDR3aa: CASSEMRRGAGNTIYF

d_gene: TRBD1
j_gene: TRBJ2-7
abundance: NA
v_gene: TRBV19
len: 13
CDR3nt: TGTGCCAGTAGTACCGGACAGGGCTACGAGCAGTACTTC
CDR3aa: CASSTGQGYEQYF

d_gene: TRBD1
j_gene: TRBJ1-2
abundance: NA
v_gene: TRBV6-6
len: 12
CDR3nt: TGTGCCAGCAGACCCGGGACAGAGCAACTTACCTTC
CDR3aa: CASRPGTEQLTF

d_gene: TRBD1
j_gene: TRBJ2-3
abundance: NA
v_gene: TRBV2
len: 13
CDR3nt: TGTGCCGGCTGGACAGGGGGGACAGATACGCAGTATTTT
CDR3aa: CAGWTGGTDTQYF

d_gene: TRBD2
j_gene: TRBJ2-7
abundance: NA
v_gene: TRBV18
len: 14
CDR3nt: TGTGCCAGCTCACCACGGACTAGCGGGGGAGAGCAGTACTTC
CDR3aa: CASSPRTSGGEQYF